These 4 T cell receptor beta chains originate from one sample sequenced in a study of molecular identifiers for immune sequencing clone quantification. Each CDR3 protein is one row after TCRdb ran MiXCR on the PCR reads. Among nearly 650,000 distinct CDR3 sequences listed, 25% were seen once. Sequenced material: naive CD8+ T cells from blood, with Jurkat cell RNA spiked in. Subset noted: FACS-sorted CD8+CD4-CCR7+CD45RA+ naive T cells. The receptor set was obtained from a human donor in good health. Some libraries in this study had Jurkat cell RNA spiked in.

The rearrangement links TRBV30 to TRBJ2-3, with D perhaps being TRBD1 or TRBD2 (6 bases each). Germline-derived CDR1 and CDR2 are GTSNPN and SVGIG (reference sequence). This CDR3 contains 12 residues. CDR3 loop: CGLGGNTDTQYF. The CDR3 bases are TGTGGGCTAGGGGGGAACACAGATACGCAGTATTTT.

This clonotype was picked up one time. The V and J genes are TRBV4-2 and TRBJ2-5; D possibly matches TRBD1 or TRBD2 (6 bases each). The germline CDR1 and CDR2 sequences are LGHNA and YNFKEQ. Deletions cut 5 bases from V and 9 bases from J, with 19 bases between. This CDR3 contains 14 residues. The CDR3 region is CASSGGGIWEAQYF. CDR3 DNA: TGTGCCAGCAGCGGGGGCGGGATATGGGAGGCCCAGTACTTC.

The chain couples TRBV24-1 to TRBJ2-2, with D hard to call. This CDR3 has 15 amino acids. With 0 bases removed from V and 3 bases from J, the gap between germline ends came to 7 bases. CDR1 and CDR2 (germline): KGHDR, SFDVKD. CDR3 protein: CATSDLADYTGELFF. The CDR3 nucleotides read TGTGCCACCAGTGATTTGGCAGATTACACCGGGGAGCTGTTTTTT.

This CDR3 is CASSHPDRNEQFF. For the CDR3, the DNA is TGCGCCAGCAGCCATCCTGACAGAAATGAGCAGTTCTTC. J is TRBJ2-1 and V is TRBV4-1; maybe TRBD1 (5 bases). Per germline, CDR1 MGHRA and CDR2 YSYEKL. The V and J ends lost 3 bases and 7 bases respectively, with 10 bases between them. The CDR3 runs 13 residues.